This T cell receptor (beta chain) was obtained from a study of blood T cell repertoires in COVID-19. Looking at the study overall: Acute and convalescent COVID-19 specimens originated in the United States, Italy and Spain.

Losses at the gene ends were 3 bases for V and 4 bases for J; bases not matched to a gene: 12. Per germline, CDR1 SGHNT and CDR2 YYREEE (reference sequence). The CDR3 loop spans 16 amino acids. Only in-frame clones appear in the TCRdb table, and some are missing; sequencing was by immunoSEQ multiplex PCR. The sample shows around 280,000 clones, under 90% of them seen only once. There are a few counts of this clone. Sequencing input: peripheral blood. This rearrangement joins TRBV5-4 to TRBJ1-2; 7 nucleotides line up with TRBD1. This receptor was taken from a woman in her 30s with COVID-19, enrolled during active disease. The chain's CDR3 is CASSWRSGQIIYGYTF. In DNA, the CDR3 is TGTGCCAGCAGCTGGCGATCGGGACAGATAATCTATGGCTACACCTTC.